These T cell receptor beta chains were read from a single sample in a study of cytomegalovirus exposure and HLA in healthy donors. Data came from immunoSEQ multiplex PCR; TCRdb stores just in-frame clones and leaves some out. In the table there are some 170,000 clones, 75% to 90% of which are singletons. The specimen was PBMCs. These receptors were taken from a man aged 25 to 40 in good health and CMV-seronegative. Both conserved end residues are part of each CDR3. Fields, in order: V gene, D gene, J gene, clone size, CDR3 protein, CDR3 DNA. The D gene is left open where the match is weak. A clone size is listed for some rows: how often the clone was seen (once, few, many), or a class if it is expanded.

V: TRBV29-1
D: -
J: TRBJ1-2
size: once
CDR3: CSVGGSNYGYTF
DNA: TGCAGCGTTGGAGGGTCTAACTATGGCTACACCTTC

V: TRBV4-2
D: TRBD2
J: TRBJ2-3
size: few
CDR3: CASSQGSGRSTDTQYF
DNA: TGTGCCAGCAGCCAAGGGAGCGGGAGGAGCACAGATACGCAGTATTTT

V: TRBV6-6
D: TRBD1
J: TRBJ2-3
size: -
CDR3: CASSYPPGQGTDTQYF
DNA: TGTGCCAGCAGTTACCCTCCGGGACAGGGCACAGATACGCAGTATTTT

V: TRBV19
D: TRBD2
J: TRBJ2-1
size: -
CDR3: CASNPQGLAGDHEQFF
DNA: TGTGCCAGTAACCCCCAGGGGCTAGCGGGAGACCACGAGCAGTTCTTC

V: TRBV11-2
D: TRBD2
J: TRBJ2-3
size: -
CDR3: CASSRTSGYTDTQYF
DNA: TGTGCCAGCAGCAGAACTAGCGGATACACAGATACGCAGTATTTT

V: TRBV5-4
D: -
J: TRBJ2-3
size: -
CDR3: CASSLRPLDRPSTDTQYF
DNA: TGTGCCAGCAGCTTGCGCCCTCTAGACAGACCTAGCACAGATACGCAGTATTTT

V: TRBV5-5
D: TRBD1
J: TRBJ2-5
size: -
CDR3: CASSLGTGDQETQYF
DNA: TGTGCCAGCAGCCTCGGGACAGGGGATCAAGAGACCCAGTACTTC

V: TRBV10-1
D: -
J: TRBJ2-7
size: -
CDR3: CASSEYPGAAYEQYF
DNA: TGCGCCAGCAGTGAGTACCCAGGTGCAGCCTACGAGCAGTACTTC

V: TRBV28
D: TRBD1
J: TRBJ2-1
size: -
CDR3: CASSLGGQGTDEQFF
DNA: TGTGCCAGCAGTTTAGGGGGACAGGGGACCGATGAGCAGTTCTTC

V: TRBV19
D: -
J: TRBJ1-5
size: -
CDR3: CASSARRGDSNQPQHF
DNA: TGTGCCAGTAGCGCCCGCCGGGGAGATAGCAATCAGCCCCAGCATTTT

V: TRBV4-2
D: -
J: TRBJ1-1
size: -
CDR3: CASSPWTETGTEAFF
DNA: TGTGCCAGCAGCCCGTGGACAGAGACTGGCACTGAAGCTTTCTTT

V: TRBV19
D: -
J: TRBJ1-2
size: -
CDR3: CASSIFQGSNYGYTF
DNA: TGTGCCAGTAGTATTTTCCAGGGATCGAACTATGGCTACACCTTC

V: TRBV10-3
D: TRBD1
J: TRBJ1-3
size: -
CDR3: CASGDSSGNTIYF
DNA: TGTGCCAGCGGGGACAGCTCTGGAAACACCATATATTTT

V: TRBV29-1
D: TRBD1
J: TRBJ1-2
size: -
CDR3: CSVESPTGHYGYTF
DNA: TGCAGCGTTGAGTCCCCGACAGGGCACTATGGCTACACCTTC

V: TRBV29-1
D: -
J: TRBJ2-7
size: -
CDR3: CSVVVSTYEQYF
DNA: TGCAGCGTTGTTGTCAGTACCTACGAGCAGTACTTC

V: TRBV11-2
D: TRBD2
J: TRBJ2-2
size: -
CDR3: CASSSGGVPGELFF
DNA: TGTGCCAGCAGCTCGGGGGGGGTTCCCGGGGAGCTGTTTTTT

V: TRBV28
D: TRBD1
J: TRBJ1-2
size: -
CDR3: CASRAGTGGDGYTF
DNA: TGTGCCAGCAGAGCGGGGACAGGGGGTGACGGCTACACCTTC

V: TRBV25-1
D: -
J: TRBJ1-1
size: -
CDR3: CASSDPDTEAFF
DNA: TGTGCCAGCAGTGATCCAGACACTGAAGCTTTCTTT

V: TRBV7-9
D: TRBD1
J: TRBJ2-5
size: -
CDR3: CASSSFGRDRVQETQYF
DNA: TGTGCCAGCAGCTCCTTCGGGCGGGACAGGGTACAAGAGACCCAGTACTTC

V: TRBV4-3
D: TRBD1
J: TRBJ2-7
size: few
CDR3: CASSPSDRGHYEQYF
DNA: TGCGCCAGCAGCCCCTCCGACAGGGGGCACTACGAGCAGTACTTC

V: TRBV5-4
D: -
J: TRBJ2-2
size: -
CDR3: CASSLGVGELFF
DNA: TGTGCCAGCAGCCTAGGGGTCGGGGAGCTGTTTTTT

V: TRBV7-3
D: -
J: TRBJ2-6
size: -
CDR3: CASSFGGYSGANVLTF
DNA: TGTGCCAGCAGCTTTGGAGGTTACTCTGGGGCCAACGTCCTGACTTTC

V: TRBV6-4
D: TRBD2
J: TRBJ2-1
size: -
CDR3: CASSPGTSGGPASYNEQFF
DNA: TGTGCCAGCAGCCCCGGGACTAGCGGGGGGCCCGCCTCCTACAATGAGCAGTTCTTC

V: TRBV5-1
D: TRBD1
J: TRBJ1-3
size: -
CDR3: CASSSGTGINTIYF
DNA: TGCGCCAGCAGCTCAGGGACAGGGATAAACACCATATATTTT

V: TRBV19
D: TRBD2
J: TRBJ2-1
size: -
CDR3: CASSMGLAYNNEQFF
DNA: TGTGCCAGTAGTATGGGACTAGCGTACAACAATGAGCAGTTCTTC

V: TRBV6-4
D: -
J: TRBJ2-3
size: -
CDR3: CASSERRADTQYF
DNA: TGTGCCAGCAGTGAACGGAGGGCAGATACGCAGTATTTT

V: TRBV6-5
D: -
J: TRBJ2-7
size: -
CDR3: CASRIQGYEQYF
DNA: TGTGCCAGCAGGATACAGGGCTACGAGCAGTACTTC

V: TRBV4-3
D: TRBD2
J: TRBJ2-2
size: -
CDR3: CASSLAGTSGQTGELFF
DNA: TGCGCCAGCAGCCTAGCCGGGACTAGCGGGCAGACCGGGGAGCTGTTTTTT

V: TRBV7-2
D: -
J: TRBJ2-7
size: -
CDR3: CASSPLADPGSYEQYF
DNA: TGTGCCAGCAGCCCCCTGGCGGATCCCGGCTCCTACGAGCAGTACTTC